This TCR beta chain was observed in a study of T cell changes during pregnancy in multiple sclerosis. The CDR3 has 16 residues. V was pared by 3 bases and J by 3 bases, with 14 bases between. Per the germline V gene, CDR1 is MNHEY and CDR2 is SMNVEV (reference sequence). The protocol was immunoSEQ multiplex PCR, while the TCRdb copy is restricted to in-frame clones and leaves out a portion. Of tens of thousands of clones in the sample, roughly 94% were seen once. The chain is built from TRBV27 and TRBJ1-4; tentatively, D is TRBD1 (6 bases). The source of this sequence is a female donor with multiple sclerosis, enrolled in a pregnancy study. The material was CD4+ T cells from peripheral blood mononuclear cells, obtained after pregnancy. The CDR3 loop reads CASSFTAKGANEKLFF. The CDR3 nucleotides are TGTGCCAGCAGTTTTACAGCAAAGGGGGCTAATGAAAAACTGTTTTTT.